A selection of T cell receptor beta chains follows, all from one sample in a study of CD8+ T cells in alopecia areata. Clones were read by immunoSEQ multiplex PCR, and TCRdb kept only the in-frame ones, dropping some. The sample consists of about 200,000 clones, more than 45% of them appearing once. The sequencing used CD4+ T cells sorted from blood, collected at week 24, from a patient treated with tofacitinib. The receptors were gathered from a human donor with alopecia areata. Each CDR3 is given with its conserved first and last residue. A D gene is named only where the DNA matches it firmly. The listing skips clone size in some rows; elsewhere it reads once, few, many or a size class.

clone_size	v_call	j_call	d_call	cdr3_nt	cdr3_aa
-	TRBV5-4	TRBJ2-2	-	TGTGCCAGCAGCTTGGACGCGGGGGCCAACACCGGGGAGCTGTTTTTT	CASSLDAGANTGELFF
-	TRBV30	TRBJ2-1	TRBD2	TGTGCCTCCCGACTAGCGGGGGGCAATGAGCAGTTCTTC	CASRLAGGNEQFF
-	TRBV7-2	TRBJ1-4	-	TGTGCCAGCAGCTTAGCGGGGATTCGCGATGAAAAACTGTTTTTT	CASSLAGIRDEKLFF
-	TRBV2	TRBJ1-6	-	TGTGCCAGCAGCTCACTAAATTCACCCCTCCACTTT	CASSSLNSPLHF
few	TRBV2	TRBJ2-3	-	TGTGCCAGCAGTGAACAGGGTTCTAGAACAGATACGCAGTATTTT	CASSEQGSRTDTQYF
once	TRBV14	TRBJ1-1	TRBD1	TGTGCCAGCAGCCAGACAGGGGCCACTGAAGCTTTCTTT	CASSQTGATEAFF
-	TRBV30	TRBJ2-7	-	TGTGCCTGGAGTAACGGGCTAGCGCGATTCGAGCAGTACTTC	CAWSNGLARFEQYF
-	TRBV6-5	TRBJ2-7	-	TGTGCCAGCAGTCGGGCCCCCGCCTACGAGCAGTACTTC	CASSRAPAYEQYF
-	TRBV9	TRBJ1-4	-	TGTGCCAGCAGCGTAGCCGGGGGCGCAGGCGAAAAACTGTTTTTT	CASSVAGGAGEKLFF
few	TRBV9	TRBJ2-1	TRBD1	TGTGCCAGCAGCGAATCTGACAGGGGAGGTGAGCAGTTCTTC	CASSESDRGGEQFF
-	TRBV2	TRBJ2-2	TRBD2	TGTGCCAGCAGTGAAAGGGTAGCGGGAGTCGGGACCGGGGAGCTGTTTTTT	CASSERVAGVGTGELFF
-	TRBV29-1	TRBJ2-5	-	TGCAGCATCAGGGGAATGGACCAAGAGACCCAGTACTTC	CSIRGMDQETQYF
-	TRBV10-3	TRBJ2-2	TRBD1	TGTGCCATCAGTGCCGGGACAGGGATAAACACCGGGGAGCTGTTTTTT	CAISAGTGINTGELFF
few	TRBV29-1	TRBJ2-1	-	TGCAGCGTTGAAGATGTAGGCGAGGCCAATGAGCAGTTCTTC	CSVEDVGEANEQFF
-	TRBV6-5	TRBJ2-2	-	TGTGCCAGCAGTACCGGCGTCCCCGGGGAGCTGTTTTTT	CASSTGVPGELFF
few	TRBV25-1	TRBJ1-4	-	TGTGCCAGCAGTGGCCGGGTCCTTAATGAAAAACTGTTTTTT	CASSGRVLNEKLFF
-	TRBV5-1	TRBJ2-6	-	TGCGCCAGCAGCGCCGTTTGGGGCGGTAGCTCTGGGGCCAACGTCCTGACTTTC	CASSAVWGGSSGANVLTF
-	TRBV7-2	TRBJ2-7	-	TGTGCCAGCAGCTGGGGACTTCAGTACGAGCAGTACTTC	CASSWGLQYEQYF
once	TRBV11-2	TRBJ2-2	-	TGTGCCAGCAGCCGGGGACAGAACACCGGGGAGCTGTTTTTT	CASSRGQNTGELFF
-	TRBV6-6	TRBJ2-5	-	TGTGCCAGCACCTTAATGAGGCAGGGGCAAGAGACCCAGTACTTC	CASTLMRQGQETQYF
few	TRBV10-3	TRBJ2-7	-	TGTGCCATCAGTGGGACGGGCTCCTACGAGCAGTACTTC	CAISGTGSYEQYF
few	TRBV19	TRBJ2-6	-	TGTGCCAGTAGTAAGACAGGCACCTCTGGGGCCAACGTCCTGACTTTC	CASSKTGTSGANVLTF
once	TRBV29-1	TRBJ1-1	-	TGCAGCGTTGAAAGCCGAAGGGTAACTGAAGCTTTCTTT	CSVESRRVTEAFF
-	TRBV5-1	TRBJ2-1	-	TGCGCCAGCAGCTTGGGACAAAGCCTATACAATGAGCAGTTCTTC	CASSLGQSLYNEQFF
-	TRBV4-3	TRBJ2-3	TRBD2	TGCGCCAGCAGCCAAGATTCCGCGGGGGAAACCTCGCAGTATTTT	CASSQDSAGETSQYF
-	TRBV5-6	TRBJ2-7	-	TGTGCCAGCAGCTTGGCCCGGGTCCATGACTTC	CASSLARVHDF
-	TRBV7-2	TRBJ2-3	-	TGTGCCAGCAGCCCCCAACCCCCGACAGTCACAGATACGCAGTATTTT	CASSPQPPTVTDTQYF
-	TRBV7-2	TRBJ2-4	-	TGTGCCAGCTCCGGGGGAGCCAAAAACATTCAGTACTTC	CASSGGAKNIQYF
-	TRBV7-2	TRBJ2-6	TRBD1	TGTGCCAGCAGCGCGACCGGGACAGGGCGCTCTGGGGCCAACGTCCTGACTTTC	CASSATGTGRSGANVLTF
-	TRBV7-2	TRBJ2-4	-	TGTGCCAGCAGCTCCTGGTCCGGGCAACTAAACATTCAGTACTTC	CASSSWSGQLNIQYF
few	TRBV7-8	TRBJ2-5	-	TGTGCCAGCAGCCCGGAAAGGGAGACCCAGTACTTC	CASSPERETQYF
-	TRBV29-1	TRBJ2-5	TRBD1	TGCAGCGGCCGCGGGACAGGGGGAAAGGTGTACCAAGAGACCCAGTACTTC	CSGRGTGGKVYQETQYF
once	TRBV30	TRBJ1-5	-	TGTGCCTGGAGAGGGGGGGTGAATCAGCCCCAGCATTTT	CAWRGGVNQPQHF
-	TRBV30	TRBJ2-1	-	TGTGCCTGGAGCTACTTGAGCTCCTACAATGAGCAGTTCTTC	CAWSYLSSYNEQFF
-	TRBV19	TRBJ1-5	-	TGTGCCAGTAGTATCGGCAGGGAACGAAATCAGCCCCAGCATTTT	CASSIGRERNQPQHF
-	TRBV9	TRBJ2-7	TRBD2	TGTGCCAGCAGCGTAGGTTTAGCGGGAGGGCAATACGAGCAGTACTTC	CASSVGLAGGQYEQYF
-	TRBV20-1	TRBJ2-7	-	TGCAGTGCTAGGCAGGGGTACGAGCAGTACTTC	CSARQGYEQYF
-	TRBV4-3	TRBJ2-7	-	TGCGCCAGCAGCCAAGATCCGTCAGGGGTCGAGCAGTACTTC	CASSQDPSGVEQYF
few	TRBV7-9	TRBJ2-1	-	TGTGCCAGCAGCCGTGGCTACAATGAGCAGTTCTTC	CASSRGYNEQFF
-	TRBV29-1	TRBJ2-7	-	TGCAGCATTCGACAGTCCGAGCAGTACTTC	CSIRQSEQYF
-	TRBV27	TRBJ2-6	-	TGTGCCAGCAGTTTAAACGGTCTTTCTGGGGCCAACGTCCTGACTTTC	CASSLNGLSGANVLTF
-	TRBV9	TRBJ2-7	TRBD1	TGTGCCAGCAGCGTGGGGGACAGCTACGAGCAGTACTTC	CASSVGDSYEQYF
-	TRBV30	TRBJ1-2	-	TGTGCCTGGAGGGGGATGGACTTCTATGGCTACACCTTC	CAWRGMDFYGYTF
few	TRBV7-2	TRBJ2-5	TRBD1	TGTGCCAGCAGCTTAGTGACAGGGGGCCGGGAGACCCAGTACTTC	CASSLVTGGRETQYF
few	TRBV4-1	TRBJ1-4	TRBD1	TGCGCCAGCAGCCTCGTAGCAGGGGGAGAAAAACTGTTTTTT	CASSLVAGGEKLFF
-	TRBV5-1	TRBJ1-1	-	TGCGCCAGCAGCTTGGCGAATGGGGGCACTGAAGCTTTCTTT	CASSLANGGTEAFF
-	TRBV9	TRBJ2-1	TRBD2	TGTGCCAGCAGCCCAACAATCACTAGCGGGATTACGAGGAGCTCCTACAATGAGCAGTTCTTC	CASSPTITSGITRSSYNEQFF
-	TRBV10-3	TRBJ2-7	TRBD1	TGTGCCATCAGTGAGTCCGGGACAGGGGGCCACGAGCAGTACTTC	CAISESGTGGHEQYF